This T cell receptor (beta chain) came from a study of blood T cell repertoires in COVID-19. Study at large: The United States, Italy and Spain provided the acute and convalescent COVID-19 samples. PBMCs, B-cell-depleted T cells, or T cells provided the cDNA or gDNA that made up the material.

Patients at the Seattle site were enrolled during active infection and followed longitudinally. Per the original methods: Cell counts per sample came from amplifying reference gene primers. Assay used: immunoSEQ multiplex PCR; TCRdb lists only in-frame clones, some missing. V, J and clone size are those of that table, while D and trimming were read from the DNA. This table has fewer than 200,000 clones, roughly 80% appearing once. This clonotype originated in a woman aged 80 or older with COVID-19, enrolled during active disease. The sequenced sample was peripheral blood.

The CDR3 reads CASKVPGQETQYF. In nucleotides, the CDR3 is TGTGCCAGCAAAGTACCGGGTCAAGAGACCCAGTACTTC. V gene TRBV6-5 combines with J gene TRBJ2-5; D remains ambiguous. Germline V lookup: CDR1 MNHEY, CDR2 SVGAGI. The CDR3 runs 13 residues. V lost 7 bases, J lost 2 bases, and 11 bases lay in between.